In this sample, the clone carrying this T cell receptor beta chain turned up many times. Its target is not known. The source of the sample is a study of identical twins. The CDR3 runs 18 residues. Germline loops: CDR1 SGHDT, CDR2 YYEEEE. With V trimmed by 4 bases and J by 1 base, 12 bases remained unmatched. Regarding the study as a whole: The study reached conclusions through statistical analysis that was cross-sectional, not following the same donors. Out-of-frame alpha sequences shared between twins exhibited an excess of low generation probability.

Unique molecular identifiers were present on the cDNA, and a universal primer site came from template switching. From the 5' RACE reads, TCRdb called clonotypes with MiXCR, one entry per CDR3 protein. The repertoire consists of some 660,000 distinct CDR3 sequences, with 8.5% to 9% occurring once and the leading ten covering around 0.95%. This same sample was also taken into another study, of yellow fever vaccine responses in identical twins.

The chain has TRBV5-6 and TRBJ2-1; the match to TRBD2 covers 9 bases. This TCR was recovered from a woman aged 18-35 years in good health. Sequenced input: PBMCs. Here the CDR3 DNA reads TGTGCCAGCAGCGCACTACGCGGGAGGGCTCGATCCTACAATGAGCAGTTCTTC. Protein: CASSALRGRARSYNEQFF.